A single T cell receptor (beta chain) is shown here with its context. The data derive from a study of blood T cell repertoires in COVID-19. Looking at the study overall: Acute-phase and convalescent COVID-19 samples originated in the United States, Italy and Spain.

Authors' processing steps: Using reference gene primer amplification, nucleated cell counts were estimated. Generated by immunoSEQ multiplex PCR, the TCRdb table keeps only in-frame clones and is missing some. V, J and clone size derive from that table, while D and trimming were established from the DNA sequence. Seen here are 68,000 or so clones, about 87% observed once, and the top ten hold less than 2.5%. The CDR3 loop spans 15 amino acids. Germline CDR1 reads SGHVS; CDR2 reads FQNEAQ. The trim removed 3 bases at V and 4 bases at J, leaving 6 bases unmatched. Sequencing input: peripheral blood. The source of this sequence is a human donor in a cohort sampled during active COVID-19. The V gene is TRBV7-8, the J gene TRBJ2-7, with TRBD1 matching 10 bases. CDR3 sequence: CASSFRGQGRYEQYF. The CDR3 nucleotides read TGTGCCAGCAGCTTCCGGGGACAGGGGAGATACGAGCAGTACTTC.